This TCR beta chain was profiled in a study of blood T cell repertoires in COVID-19. Study summary: T cells, B-cell-depleted T cells, or PBMCs provided the cDNA or gDNA that served as material.

This table comes from immunoSEQ multiplex PCR, and its TCRdb copy is limited to in-frame clones, with some not included. The profile shows 450,000 or so clones, 85% to 90% of them singletons. V gave up 4 bases and J gave up 4 bases, with 20 bases separating them. The CDR3 contains 17 residues. From germline, CDR1 is LNHNV and CDR2 YYDKDF (reference sequence). This clonotype was sampled from a man aged 18 to 35 with COVID-19, enrolled during active disease. The chain is built from TRBV15 and TRBJ2-1, with a weak D call TRBD2 (6 bases). The sequencing sample was made of peripheral blood. The CDR3 here is CATSTRSSGYGYNEQFF. In DNA form, the CDR3 reads TGTGCCACCAGCACGCGGTCCAGCGGGTATGGATACAATGAGCAGTTCTTC. Combining the CDR3 with reference TRBV15 and TRBJ2-1 gives the whole variable domain DAMVIQNPRYQVTQFGKPVTLSCSQTLNHNVMYWYQQKSSQAPKLLFHYYDKDFNNEADTPDNFQSRRPNTSFCFLDIRSPGLGDTAMYLCATSTRSSGYGYNEQFFGPGTRLTVL.